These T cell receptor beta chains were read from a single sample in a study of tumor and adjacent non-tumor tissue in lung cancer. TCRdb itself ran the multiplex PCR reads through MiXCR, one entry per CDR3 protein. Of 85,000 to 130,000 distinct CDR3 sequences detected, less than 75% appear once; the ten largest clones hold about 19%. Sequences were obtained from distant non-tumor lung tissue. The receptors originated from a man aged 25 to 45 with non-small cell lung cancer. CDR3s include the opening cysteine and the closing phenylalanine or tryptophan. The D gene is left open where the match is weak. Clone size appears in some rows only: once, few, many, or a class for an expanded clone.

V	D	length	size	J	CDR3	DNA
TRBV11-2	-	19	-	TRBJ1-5	CASSLRSHDWAQSNQPQHF	TGTGCCAGCAGCTTAAGGTCCCATGACTGGGCACAGAGTAATCAGCCCCAGCATTTT
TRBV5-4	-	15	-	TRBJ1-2	CTSSSTTGMSYGYTF	TGTACCAGCAGCTCAACCACCGGAATGAGCTATGGCTATACCTTC
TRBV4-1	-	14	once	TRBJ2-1	CGSSPRKGLDEQFF	TGCGGCAGCAGCCCACGTAAGGGTCTTGATGAGCAGTTCTTC
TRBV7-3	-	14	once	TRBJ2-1	CASSLSPVDDVQFF	TGTGCCAGCAGCTTAAGCCCAGTGGACGATGTGCAGTTCTTC
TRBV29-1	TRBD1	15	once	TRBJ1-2	CSVGVSGTALWGYTF	TGCAGCGTAGGAGTCTCCGGGACAGCCTTATGGGGCTACACCTTC
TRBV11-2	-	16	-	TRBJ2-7	CASSLEVLGGIYEQYF	TGTGCCAGCAGCTTAGAAGTATTGGGGGGAATCTACGAGCAGTACTTC
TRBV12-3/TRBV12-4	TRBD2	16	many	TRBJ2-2	CASSLAGGPFPGELFF	TGTGCCAGCAGTCTGGCGGGAGGGCCTTTTCCCGGGGAGCTGTTTTTT
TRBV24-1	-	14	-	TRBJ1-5	CATSGSRENQPQHF	TGTGCCACCAGTGGCTCCCGAGAGAATCAGCCCCAGCATTTT
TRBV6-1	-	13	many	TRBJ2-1	CASSEVQYNEQFF	TGTGCCAGCAGTGAAGTTCAGTACAATGAGCAGTTCTTC
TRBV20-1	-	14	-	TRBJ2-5	CSVAPAHLEGTQYF	TGTAGTGTCGCCCCCGCCCACCTAGAGGGGACCCAGTACTTT
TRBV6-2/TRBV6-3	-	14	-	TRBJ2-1	CASNVGLAYNEQFF	TGTGCCAGCAACGTGGGGCTAGCATACAATGAGCAGTTCTTC
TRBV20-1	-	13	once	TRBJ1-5	CIARGRTNQPQHF	TGCATTGCTAGAGGGCGGACAAATCAGCCCCAGCATTTT
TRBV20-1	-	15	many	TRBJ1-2	CSARGGGGGGYGYTF	TGCAGTGCCCGAGGCGGGGGCGGGGGCGGCTATGGCTACACCTTC
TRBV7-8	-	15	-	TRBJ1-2	CASALTETASYGYTF	TGTGCCAGCGCTCTAACAGAGACAGCTAGCTATGGCTACACCTTC
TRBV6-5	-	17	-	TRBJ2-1	CASSYFPLPAPSGLQFF	TGTGCCAGCAGTTACTTTCCGCTACCCGCCCCGAGCGGCCTGCAGTTCTTC
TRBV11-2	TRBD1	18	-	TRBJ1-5	CASSYPLTDRDDNQPQHF	TGTGCCAGCAGCTATCCCCTCACGGACAGGGATGACAATCAGCCCCAGCATTTT
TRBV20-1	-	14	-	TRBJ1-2	CNAREGGSNYGYAF	TGCAATGCTAGAGAGGGGGGATCAAACTATGGCTACGCCTTC
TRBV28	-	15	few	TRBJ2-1	CASSLTGISGNEQFF	TGTGCCAGCAGTCTAACAGGGATTTCCGGCAATGAGCAGTTCTTC
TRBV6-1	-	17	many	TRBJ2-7	CASSEAQSVALSYEQYF	TGTGCCAGCAGTGAAGCGCAAAGTGTCGCCCTCTCCTACGAGCAGTACTTC
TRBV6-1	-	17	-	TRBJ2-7	CASSEASWGTHSYEQYF	TGTGCCAGCAGTGAAGCAAGTTGGGGGACCCACTCCTACGAGCAGTACTTC
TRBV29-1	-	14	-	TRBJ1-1	CTVSTGILNTEAFF	TGCACCGTTTCCACCGGGATATTGAACACTGAAGCTTTCTTT
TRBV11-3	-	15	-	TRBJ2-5	CASSLVAGGQETQYF	TGTGCCAGCAGCTTAGTGGCTGGAGGGCAAGAGACCCAGTACTTC
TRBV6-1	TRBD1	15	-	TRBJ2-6	CTSQRTGTGPNVLTF	TGTACCAGCCAGAGGACAGGGACTGGGCCCAACGTCCTGACTTTC
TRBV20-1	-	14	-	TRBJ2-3	CSAVGALVLDTQYF	TGCAGTGCGGTAGGCGCACTGGTTCTGGATACGCAGTATTTT
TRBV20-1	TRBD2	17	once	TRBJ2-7	CSVMWTSGGRSFYEQYF	TGCAGTGTTATGTGGACTAGCGGGGGGAGAAGCTTCTACGAGCAGTACTTC
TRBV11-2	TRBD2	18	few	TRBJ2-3	CASSSRWRASGSTDTQCF	TGTGCCAGCAGCTCTCGCTGGAGGGCTAGCGGTAGCACAGATACGCAGTGTTTT
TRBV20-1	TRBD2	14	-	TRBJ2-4	CSARHGRGKNIQYF	TGCAGTGCTAGGCATGGGAGGGGCAAAAACATTCAGTACTTC
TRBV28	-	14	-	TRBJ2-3	CASSLTASTNTQYF	TGTGCCAGCAGTCTGACCGCCAGTACAAATACGCAGTATTTT
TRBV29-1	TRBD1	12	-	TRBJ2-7	CSVATTGYEQYF	TGCAGCGTGGCCACGACAGGGTACGAGCAGTACTTC
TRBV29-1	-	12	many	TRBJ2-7	CSVESDSYEQYF	TGCAGCGTTGAAAGTGACTCCTACGAGCAGTACTTC
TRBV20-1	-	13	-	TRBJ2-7	CCGRLVGAREPYF	TGCTGTGGGAGACTAGTGGGAGCAAGGGAGCCGTACTTC
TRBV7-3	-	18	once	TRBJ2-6	CASSLPDSEYSGANVLTF	TGTGCCAGCAGCCTCCCGGACAGTGAATACTCTGGGGCCAACGTCCTGACTTTC
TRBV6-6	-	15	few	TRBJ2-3	CASSDGQGEANTQYF	TGTGCCAGCAGTGATGGACAAGGGGAAGCAAATACGCAGTATTTT
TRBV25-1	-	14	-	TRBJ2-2	CASSPDGDTGELFF	TGTGCCAGCAGTCCTGACGGGGACACCGGGGAGCTGTTTTTT
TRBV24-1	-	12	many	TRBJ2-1	CATSDLTGEQFF	TGTGCCACCAGTGACTTGACTGGTGAGCAGTTCTTC
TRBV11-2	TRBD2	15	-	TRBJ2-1	CAGSLIPAGIEEQFF	TGTGCAGGCAGCTTAATCCCAGCGGGGATTGAAGAGCAGTTCTTC
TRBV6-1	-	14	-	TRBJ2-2	CASTEGTPTGELLF	TGTGCCAGCACTGAAGGAACACCTACCGGGGAGCTGCTTTTT
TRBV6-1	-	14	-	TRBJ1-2	CASSEGLPPRGCTF	TGTGCCAGCAGTGAAGGGCTTCCTCCGAGGGGCTGCACCTTC
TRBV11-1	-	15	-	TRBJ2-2	CSSSPSPQGTGQLFF	TGTTCTAGCAGCCCAAGCCCACAGGGGACTGGGCAGCTGTTTTTT
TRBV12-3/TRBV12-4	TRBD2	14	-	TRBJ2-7	CASGSGTSWGKQYF	TGTGCCAGTGGCTCCGGGACTAGCTGGGGGAAGCAGTACTTC
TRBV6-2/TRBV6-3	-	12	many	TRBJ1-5	CASSFFNQPQHF	TGTGCCAGCAGTTTCTTCAATCAGCCCCAGCATTTT
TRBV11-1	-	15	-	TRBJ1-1	CASIPETLGGTEAFF	TGTGCCAGCATCCCCGAGACTTTGGGTGGCACTGAAGCTTTCTTT
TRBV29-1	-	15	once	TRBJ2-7	CSVEAPRVGLREQYF	TGCAGCGTTGAAGCGCCCAGGGTCGGGTTACGCGAGCAGTACTTC
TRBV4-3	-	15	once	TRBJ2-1	CASSQGVGRYIEQFF	TGCGCCAGCAGCCAAGGGGTAGGGAGATACATTGAGCAGTTCTTC
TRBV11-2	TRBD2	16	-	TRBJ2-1	CTSSSRLAGRYNEQFF	TGTACCAGCAGCTCGAGACTAGCGGGAAGATACAATGAGCAGTTCTTC
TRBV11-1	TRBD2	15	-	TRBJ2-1	CASIVFLAVVDEQFF	TGTGCCAGTATCGTGTTCCTAGCGGTAGTCGATGAGCAGTTCTTC
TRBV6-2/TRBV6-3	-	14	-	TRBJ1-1	CASRTTGERTEAFF	TGTGCCAGCAGGACGACAGGTGAACGAACTGAAGCTTTCTTT
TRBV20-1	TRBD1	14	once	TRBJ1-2	CCASLDRANYGYTF	TGCTGTGCTAGTTTAGACAGGGCAAACTATGGCTACACCTTC
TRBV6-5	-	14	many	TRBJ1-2	CASSYSGGSDGYTF	TGTGCCAGCAGTTACTCCGGCGGTTCGGATGGCTACACCTTC
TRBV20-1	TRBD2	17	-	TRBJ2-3	CSARVSRSSGNADRQYF	TGCAGTGCTAGAGTTAGTCGGTCTAGCGGGAATGCAGATAGGCAGTATTTT
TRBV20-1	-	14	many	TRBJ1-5	CSAQHRDINQPQHF	TGCAGTGCCCAGCACCGGGACATTAATCAGCCCCAGCATTTT
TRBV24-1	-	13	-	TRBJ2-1	CATSEPRQGVQFF	TGTGCCACCAGTGAACCCAGGCAGGGAGTTCAGTTCTTC
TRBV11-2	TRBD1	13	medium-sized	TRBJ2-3	CASSQRERGRQYF	TGTGCCAGCAGCCAAAGGGAAAGGGGGCGACAGTATTTT
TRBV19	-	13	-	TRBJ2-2	CASSNSNTGELFF	TGTGCCAGTAGTAACTCGAACACCGGGGAGCTGTTTTTT
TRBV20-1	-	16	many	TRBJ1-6	CSARDNYGGVNSPLHF	TGCAGTGCTAGAGATAATTACGGGGGCGTCAATTCACCCCTCCACTTT